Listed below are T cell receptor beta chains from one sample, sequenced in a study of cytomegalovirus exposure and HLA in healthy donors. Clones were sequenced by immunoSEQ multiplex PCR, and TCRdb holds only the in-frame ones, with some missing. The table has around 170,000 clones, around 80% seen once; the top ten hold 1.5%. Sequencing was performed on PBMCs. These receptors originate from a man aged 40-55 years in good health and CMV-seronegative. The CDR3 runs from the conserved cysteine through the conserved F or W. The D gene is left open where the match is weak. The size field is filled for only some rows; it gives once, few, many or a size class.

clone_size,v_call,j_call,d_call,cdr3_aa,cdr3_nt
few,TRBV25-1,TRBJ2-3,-,CASSLLHRLGDTQYF,TGTGCCAGCAGTCTTTTACATCGCTTGGGCGATACGCAGTATTTT
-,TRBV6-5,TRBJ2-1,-,CASSHPQNEQFF,TGTGCCAGCAGCCACCCGCAGAATGAGCAGTTCTTC
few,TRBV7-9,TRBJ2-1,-,CASSPRRSVDEQFF,TGTGCCAGCAGCCCCCGAAGGAGTGTCGATGAGCAGTTCTTC
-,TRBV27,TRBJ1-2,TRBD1,CASSLSGGLYGYTF,TGTGCCAGCAGTTTGTCAGGGGGCCTCTATGGCTACACCTTC
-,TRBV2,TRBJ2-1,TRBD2,CASRGTTSGGAIF,TGTGCCAGCAGAGGGACGACTAGCGGGGGGGCTATCTTC
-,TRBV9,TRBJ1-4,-,CASSSRGTAGEKLFF,TGTGCCAGCAGCTCCCGGGGTACAGCGGGTGAAAAACTGTTTTTT
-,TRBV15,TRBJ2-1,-,CATSRDTRGDNEQFF,TGTGCCACCAGCAGAGATACCAGGGGCGACAATGAGCAGTTCTTC
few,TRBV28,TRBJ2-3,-,CASKPVLPDTQYF,TGTGCCAGCAAGCCCGTTTTACCAGATACGCAGTATTTT
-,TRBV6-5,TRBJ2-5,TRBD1,CASSYGKGQGAQTQYF,TGTGCCAGCAGTTACGGAAAGGGACAGGGGGCGCAGACCCAGTACTTC
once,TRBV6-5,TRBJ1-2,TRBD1,CASSPTGGEYGYTF,TGTGCCAGCAGTCCGACAGGGGGCGAGTATGGCTACACCTTC
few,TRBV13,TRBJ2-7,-,CASSLQRSYEQYF,TGTGCCAGCAGCTTACAGCGCTCCTACGAGCAGTACTTC
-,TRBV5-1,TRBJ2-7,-,CASSLGLYEQYF,TGCGCCAGCAGCTTGGGTTTATACGAGCAGTACTTC
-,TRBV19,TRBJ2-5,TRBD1,CASSRDSRQETQYF,TGTGCCAGTAGTAGGGACAGCCGCCAAGAGACCCAGTACTTC
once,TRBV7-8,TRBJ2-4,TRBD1,CASSPDRVGGGEYF,TGTGCCAGCAGCCCGGACAGGGTGGGTGGCGGGGAGTACTTC
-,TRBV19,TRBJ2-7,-,CASRQSGVGEQYF,TGTGCCAGCCGGCAATCAGGGGTAGGCGAGCAGTACTTC
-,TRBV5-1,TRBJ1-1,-,CASSLWGGGNTEAFF,TGCGCCAGCAGCTTGTGGGGGGGCGGGAACACTGAAGCTTTCTTT
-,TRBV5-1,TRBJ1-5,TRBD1,CASTLTGDTNQPQHF,TGCGCCAGCACCCTTACAGGGGACACAAATCAGCCCCAGCATTTT
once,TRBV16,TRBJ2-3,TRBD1,CASSLTSGGWTDTQYF,TGTGCCAGCAGCCTAACCTCAGGGGGATGGACAGATACGCAGTATTTT
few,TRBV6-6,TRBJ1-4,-,CASMGVEKLFF,TGTGCCAGCATGGGAGTTGAAAAACTGTTTTTT
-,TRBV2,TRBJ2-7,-,CASSDWTDTYEQYF,TGTGCCAGCAGCGACTGGACGGACACCTACGAGCAGTACTTC
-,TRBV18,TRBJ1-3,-,CASSPFDKFSGNTIYF,TGTGCCAGCTCACCTTTTGACAAATTCTCTGGAAACACCATATATTTT
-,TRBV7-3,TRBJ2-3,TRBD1,CASSPDRGDTQYF,TGTGCCAGCAGCCCGGACAGGGGAGATACGCAGTATTTT
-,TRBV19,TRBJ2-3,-,CASSIAGVDTQYF,TGTGCCAGTAGTATAGCGGGGGTTGATACGCAGTATTTT
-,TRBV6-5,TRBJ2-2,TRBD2,CASSSWTSVGELFF,TGTGCCAGCAGCTCCTGGACTAGCGTCGGGGAGCTGTTTTTT
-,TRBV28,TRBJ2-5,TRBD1,CASSEPGTGETQYF,TGTGCCAGCAGCGAACCCGGGACAGGGGAGACCCAGTACTTC
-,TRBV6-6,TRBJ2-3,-,CASSRAGTPNTQYF,TGTGCCAGCAGTAGGGCGGGAACCCCCAATACGCAGTATTTT
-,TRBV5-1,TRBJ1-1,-,CASSFSTEMNTEAFF,TGCGCCAGCAGCTTTTCGACAGAAATGAACACTGAAGCTTTCTTT
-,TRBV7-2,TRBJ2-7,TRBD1,CASSLDRGWSEQYF,TGTGCCAGCAGCTTGGACAGGGGATGGAGCGAGCAGTACTTC
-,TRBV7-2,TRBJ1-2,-,CASSLRERDGYTF,TGTGCCAGCAGCCTCAGGGAACGGGATGGCTACACCTTC
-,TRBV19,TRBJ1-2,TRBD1,CASSPPGTGDGYTF,TGTGCCAGTAGTCCACCCGGGACAGGGGATGGCTACACCTTC
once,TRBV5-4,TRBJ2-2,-,CASNSINTGELFF,TGTGCCAGCAACTCAATTAACACCGGGGAGCTGTTTTTT
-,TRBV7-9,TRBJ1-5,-,CASSSDTLNQPQHF,TGTGCCAGCAGCTCGGACACCTTAAATCAGCCCCAGCATTTT
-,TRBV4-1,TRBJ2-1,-,CASSQDRSSYNEQFF,TGCGCCAGCAGCCAAGATCGGAGCTCCTACAATGAGCAGTTCTTC
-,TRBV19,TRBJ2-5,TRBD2,CASSILGTSGGSGKTQYF,TGTGCCAGTAGTATACTAGGGACTAGCGGGGGCAGTGGGAAGACCCAGTACTTC
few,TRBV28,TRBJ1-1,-,CASSLRGNLNTEAFF,TGTGCCAGCAGTCTTCGAGGAAACCTGAACACTGAAGCTTTCTTT
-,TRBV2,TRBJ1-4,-,CASSAGQSNEKLFF,TGTGCCAGCAGTGCTGGACAGTCGAATGAAAAACTGTTTTTT
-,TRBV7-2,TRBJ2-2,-,CASSLLPGTGELFF,TGTGCCAGCAGCTTATTACCGGGCACCGGGGAGCTGTTTTTT
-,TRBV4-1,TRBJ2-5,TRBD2,CASSQEGVAGGLGETQYF,TGCGCCAGCAGCCAAGAGGGAGTAGCGGGGGGCTTGGGGGAGACCCAGTACTTC
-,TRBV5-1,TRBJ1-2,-,CASSSAVNYGYTF,TGCGCCAGCAGCAGCGCAGTAAACTATGGCTACACCTTC
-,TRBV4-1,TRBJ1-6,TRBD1,CASSLRLQGARGSPLHF,TGCGCCAGCAGCCTACGCCTACAGGGGGCGCGAGGTTCACCCCTCCACTTT
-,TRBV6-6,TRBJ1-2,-,CASSLDGGWYGYTF,TGTGCCAGCAGTTTGGACGGGGGTTGGTATGGCTACACCTTC
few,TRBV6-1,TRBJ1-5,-,CASSEGGTPYQPQHF,TGTGCCAGCAGTGAGGGGGGGACCCCCTATCAGCCCCAGCATTTT
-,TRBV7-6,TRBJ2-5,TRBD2,CASSGSSGRIQYF,TGTGCCAGCAGCGGGTCTAGCGGGAGGATCCAGTACTTC
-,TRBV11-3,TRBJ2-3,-,CASSIRSDTQYF,TGTGCCAGCAGCATCAGATCAGATACGCAGTATTTT
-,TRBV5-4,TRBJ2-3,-,CASSSRDLRTDTQYF,TGTGCCAGCAGCTCCCGGGATCTTAGGACAGATACGCAGTATTTT
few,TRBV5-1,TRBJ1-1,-,CASSRGTENTEAFF,TGCGCCAGCAGCCGGGGGACGGAGAACACTGAAGCTTTCTTT
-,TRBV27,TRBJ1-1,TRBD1,CASRPTGGGMNTEAFF,TGTGCCAGCAGACCGACAGGGGGCGGGATGAACACTGAAGCTTTCTTT
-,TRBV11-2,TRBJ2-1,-,CASSLLARGHEQFF,TGTGCCAGCAGCTTACTTGCCCGCGGTCATGAGCAGTTCTTC
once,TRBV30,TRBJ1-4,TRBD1,CAWSTGGEKLFF,TGTGCCTGGAGTACAGGGGGTGAAAAACTGTTTTTT
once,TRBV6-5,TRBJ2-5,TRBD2,CASSPLTSGKETQYF,TGTGCCAGCAGTCCCCTGACTAGCGGAAAAGAGACCCAGTACTTC
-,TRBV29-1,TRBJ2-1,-,CSVARGLYNEQFF,TGCAGCGTAGCTCGCGGTTTATACAATGAGCAGTTCTTC
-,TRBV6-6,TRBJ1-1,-,CASRGGGTEAFF,TGTGCCAGCAGGGGGGGTGGGACTGAAGCTTTCTTT